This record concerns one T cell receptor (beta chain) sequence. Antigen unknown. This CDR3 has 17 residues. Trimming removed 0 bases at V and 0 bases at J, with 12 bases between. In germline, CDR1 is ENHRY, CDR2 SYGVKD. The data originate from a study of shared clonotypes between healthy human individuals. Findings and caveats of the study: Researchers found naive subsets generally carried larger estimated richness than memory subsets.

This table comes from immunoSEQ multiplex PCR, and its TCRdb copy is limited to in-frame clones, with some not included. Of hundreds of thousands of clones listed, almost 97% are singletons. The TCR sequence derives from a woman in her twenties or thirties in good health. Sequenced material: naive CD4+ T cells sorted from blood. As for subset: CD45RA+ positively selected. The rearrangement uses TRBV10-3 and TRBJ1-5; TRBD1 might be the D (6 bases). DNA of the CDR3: TGTGCCATCAGTGAGTCGGCGGGGGCCTATAGCAATCAGCCCCAGCATTTT. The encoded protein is CAISESAGAYSNQPQHF.